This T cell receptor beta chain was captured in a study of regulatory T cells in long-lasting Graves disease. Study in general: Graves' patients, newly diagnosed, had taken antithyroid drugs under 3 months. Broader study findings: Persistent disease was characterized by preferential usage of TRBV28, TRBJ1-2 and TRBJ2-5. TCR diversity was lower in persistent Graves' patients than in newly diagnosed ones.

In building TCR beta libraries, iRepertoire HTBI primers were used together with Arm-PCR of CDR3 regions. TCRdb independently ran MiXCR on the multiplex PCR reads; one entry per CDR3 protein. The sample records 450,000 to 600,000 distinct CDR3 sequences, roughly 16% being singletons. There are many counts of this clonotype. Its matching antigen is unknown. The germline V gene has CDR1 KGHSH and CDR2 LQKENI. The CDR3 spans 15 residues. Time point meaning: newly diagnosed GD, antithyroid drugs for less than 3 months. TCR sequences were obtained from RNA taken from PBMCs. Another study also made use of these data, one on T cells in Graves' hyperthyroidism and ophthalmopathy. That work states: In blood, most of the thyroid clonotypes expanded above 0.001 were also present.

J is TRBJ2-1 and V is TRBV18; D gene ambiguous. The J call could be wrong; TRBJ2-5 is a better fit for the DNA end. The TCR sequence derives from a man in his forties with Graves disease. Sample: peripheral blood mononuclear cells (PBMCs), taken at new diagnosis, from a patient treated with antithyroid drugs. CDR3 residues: CASSQSAIQQETQYF. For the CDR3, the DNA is TGTGCCAGCTCCCAGTCGGCGATACAGCAAGAGACCCAGTACTTC.